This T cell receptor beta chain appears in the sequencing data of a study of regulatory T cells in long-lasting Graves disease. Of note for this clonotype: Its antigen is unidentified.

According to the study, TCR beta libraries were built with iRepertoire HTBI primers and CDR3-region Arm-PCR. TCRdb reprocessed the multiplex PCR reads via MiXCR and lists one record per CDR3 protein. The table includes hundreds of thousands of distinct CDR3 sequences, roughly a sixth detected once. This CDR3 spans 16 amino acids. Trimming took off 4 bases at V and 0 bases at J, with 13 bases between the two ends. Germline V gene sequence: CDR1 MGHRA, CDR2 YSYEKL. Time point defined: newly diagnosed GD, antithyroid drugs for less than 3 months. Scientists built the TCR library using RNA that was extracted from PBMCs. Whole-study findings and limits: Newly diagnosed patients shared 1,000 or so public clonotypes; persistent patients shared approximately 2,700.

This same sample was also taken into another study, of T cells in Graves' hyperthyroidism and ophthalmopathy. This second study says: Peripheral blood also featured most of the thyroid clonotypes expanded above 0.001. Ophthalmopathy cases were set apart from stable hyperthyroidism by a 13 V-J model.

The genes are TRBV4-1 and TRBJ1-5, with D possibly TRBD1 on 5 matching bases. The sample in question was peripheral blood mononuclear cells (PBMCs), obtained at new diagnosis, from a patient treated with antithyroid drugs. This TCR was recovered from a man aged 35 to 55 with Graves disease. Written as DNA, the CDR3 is TGCGCCAGCAGCCCCCATGGGGGGGGTAGCAATCAGCCCCAGCATTTT. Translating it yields CASSPHGGGSNQPQHF.